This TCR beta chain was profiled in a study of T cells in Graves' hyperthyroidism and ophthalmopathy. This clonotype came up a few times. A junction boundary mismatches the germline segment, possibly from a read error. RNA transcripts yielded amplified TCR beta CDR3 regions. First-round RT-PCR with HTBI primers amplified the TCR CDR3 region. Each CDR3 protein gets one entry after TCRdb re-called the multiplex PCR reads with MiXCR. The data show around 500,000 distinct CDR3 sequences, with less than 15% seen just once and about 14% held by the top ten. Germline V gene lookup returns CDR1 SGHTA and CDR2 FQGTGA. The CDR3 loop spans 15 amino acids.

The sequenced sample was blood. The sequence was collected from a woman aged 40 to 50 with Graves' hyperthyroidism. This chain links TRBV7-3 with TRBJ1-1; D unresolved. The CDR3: CASSLTWALNAEAFF. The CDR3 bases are TGTGCCAGCAGCTTAACGTGGGCCCTGAACGCTGAAGCTTTCTTT.